This TCR beta chain was identified during a study of T cell changes during pregnancy in multiple sclerosis. CDR1 is SGHTA and CDR2 is FQGNSA in the germline V gene. V shed 1 base, J shed 0 bases, and the junction held 3 bases outside the gene matches. CDR3 length equals 17 residues. Some clones are missing from TCRdb's copy, which holds only in-frame ones; the method was immunoSEQ multiplex PCR. Counted here are 78,000 or so clones, around nine tenths occurring once; the ten biggest clones make up approximately 0.44%. The chain joins TRBV7-2 to TRBJ2-1, with 10 positions matching TRBD2. Specimen: CD4+ T cells from peripheral blood mononuclear cells, collected before pregnancy. This TCR derives from a female donor with multiple sclerosis, enrolled in a pregnancy study. The DNA of the CDR3 is TGTGCCAGCAGCTTAGAAGCTAGCGGGGGCTCCTACAATGAGCAGTTCTTC. Amino acid sequence: CASSLEASGGSYNEQFF.